This T cell receptor (beta chain) is drawn from a study of identifying expanded T cells in peripheral blood. CDR1 is MNHEY and CDR2 is SMNVEV in the germline V gene (reference sequence). Trimming left V 5 bases short and J 4 bases short, with 18 bases between. This CDR3 is built from 15 residues. TCRdb keeps only in-frame clones here, not all; method: immunoSEQ multiplex PCR. The sample includes 70,000 to 95,000 clones, more than 70% seen only once; the top ten take 3.9%. The sequence derives from a person aged 18 to 70 in good health. The specimen was blood. The chain recombines TRBV27 with TRBJ2-7; D unclear. CDR3 nucleotides: TGTGCCAGCAGTGTACGGGTCAACGCCCCTTACGAGCAGTACTTC. Amino acid sequence: CASSVRVNAPYEQYF.